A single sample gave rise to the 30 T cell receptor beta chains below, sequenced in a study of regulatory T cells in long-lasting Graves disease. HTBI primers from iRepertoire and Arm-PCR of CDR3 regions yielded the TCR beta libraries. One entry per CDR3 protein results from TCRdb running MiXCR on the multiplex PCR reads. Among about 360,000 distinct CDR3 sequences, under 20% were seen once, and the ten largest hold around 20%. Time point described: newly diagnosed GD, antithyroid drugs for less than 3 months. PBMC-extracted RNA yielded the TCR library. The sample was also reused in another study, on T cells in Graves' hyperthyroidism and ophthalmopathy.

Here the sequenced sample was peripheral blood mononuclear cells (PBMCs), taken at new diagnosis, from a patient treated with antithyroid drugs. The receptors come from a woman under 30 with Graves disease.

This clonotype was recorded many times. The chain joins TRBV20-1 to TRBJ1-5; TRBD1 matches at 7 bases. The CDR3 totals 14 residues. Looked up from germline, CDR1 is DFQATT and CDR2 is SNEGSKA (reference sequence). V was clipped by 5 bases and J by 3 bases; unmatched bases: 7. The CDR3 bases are TGCAGTGCTCCCGAACAGGGGATCAATCAGCCCCAGCATTTT. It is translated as CSAPEQGINQPQHF.

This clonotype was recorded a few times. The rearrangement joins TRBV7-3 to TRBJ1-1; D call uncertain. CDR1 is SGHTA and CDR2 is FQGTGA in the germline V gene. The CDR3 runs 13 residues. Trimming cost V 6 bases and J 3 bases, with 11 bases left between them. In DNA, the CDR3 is TGTGCCAGCAGTCCCTCAGCCGACACTGAAGCTTTCTTT. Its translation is CASSPSADTEAFF. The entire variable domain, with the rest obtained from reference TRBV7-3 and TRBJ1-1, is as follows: GAGVSQTPSNKVTEKGKYVELRCDPISGHTALYWYRQSLGQGPEFLIYFQGTGAADDSGLPNDRFFAVRPEGSVSTLKIQRTERGDSAVYLCASSPSADTEAFFGQGTRLTVV.

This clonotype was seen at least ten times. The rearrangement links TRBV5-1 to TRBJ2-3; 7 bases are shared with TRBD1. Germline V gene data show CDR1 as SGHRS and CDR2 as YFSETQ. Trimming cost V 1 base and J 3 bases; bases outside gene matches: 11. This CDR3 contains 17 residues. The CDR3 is CASSLTTGAARTDTQYF. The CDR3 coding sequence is TGCGCCAGCAGCTTGACTACAGGGGCCGCACGGACAGATACGCAGTATTTT.

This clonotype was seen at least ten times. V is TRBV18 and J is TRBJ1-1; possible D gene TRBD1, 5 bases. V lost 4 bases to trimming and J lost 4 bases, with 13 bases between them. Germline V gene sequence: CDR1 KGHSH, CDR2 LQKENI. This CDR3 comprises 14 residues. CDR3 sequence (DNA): TGTGCCAGCTCACTTCAAGACAGTCGCACTGAAGCTTTCTTT. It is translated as CASSLQDSRTEAFF.

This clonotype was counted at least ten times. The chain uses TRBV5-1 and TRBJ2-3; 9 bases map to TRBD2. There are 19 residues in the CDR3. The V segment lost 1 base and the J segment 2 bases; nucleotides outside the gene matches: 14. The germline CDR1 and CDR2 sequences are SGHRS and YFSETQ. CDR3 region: CASSLKPLHSGSHTDTQYF. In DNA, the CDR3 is TGCGCCAGCAGCTTGAAACCCCTCCATAGCGGGAGCCACACAGATACGCAGTATTTT.

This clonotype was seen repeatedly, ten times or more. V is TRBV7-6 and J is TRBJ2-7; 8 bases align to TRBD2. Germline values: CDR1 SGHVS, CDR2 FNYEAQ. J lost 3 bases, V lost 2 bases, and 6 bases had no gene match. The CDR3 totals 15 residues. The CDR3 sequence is CASSLSSGVIYEQYF. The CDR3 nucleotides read TGTGCCAGCAGCTTAAGTAGCGGGGTAATCTACGAGCAGTACTTC. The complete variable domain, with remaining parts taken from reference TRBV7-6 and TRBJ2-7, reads GAGVSQSPRYKVTKRGQDVALRCDPISGHVSLYWYRQALGQGPEFLTYFNYEAQQDKSGLPNDRFSAERPEGSISTLTIQRTEQRDSAMYRCASSLSSGVIYEQYFGPGTRLTVT.

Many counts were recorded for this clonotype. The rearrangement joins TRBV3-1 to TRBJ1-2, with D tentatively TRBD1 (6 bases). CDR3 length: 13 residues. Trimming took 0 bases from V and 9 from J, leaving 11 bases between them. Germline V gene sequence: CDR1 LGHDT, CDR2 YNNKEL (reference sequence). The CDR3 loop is CASSQEARGSYTF. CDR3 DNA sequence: TGTGCCAGCAGCCAAGAGGCCAGGGGTAGCTACACCTTC.

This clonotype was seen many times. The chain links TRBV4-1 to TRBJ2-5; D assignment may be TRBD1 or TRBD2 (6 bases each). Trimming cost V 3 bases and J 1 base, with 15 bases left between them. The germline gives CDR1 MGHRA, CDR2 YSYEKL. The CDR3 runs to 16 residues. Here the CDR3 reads CASSQSVGGGQETQYF. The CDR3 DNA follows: TGCGCCAGCAGCCAGTCGGTGGGGGGCGGCCAAGAGACCCAGTACTTC.

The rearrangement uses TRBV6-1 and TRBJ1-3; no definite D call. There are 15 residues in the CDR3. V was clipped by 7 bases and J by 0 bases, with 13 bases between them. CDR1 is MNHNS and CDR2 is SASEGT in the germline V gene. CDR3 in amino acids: CASNFRTVSGNTIYF. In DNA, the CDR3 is TGTGCCAGCAATTTCCGGACGGTCTCTGGAAACACCATATATTTT.

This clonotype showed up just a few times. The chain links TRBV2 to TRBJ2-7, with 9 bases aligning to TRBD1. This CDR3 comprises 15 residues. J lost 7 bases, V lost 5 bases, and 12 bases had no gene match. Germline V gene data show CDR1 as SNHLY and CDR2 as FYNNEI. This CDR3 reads CASSLSGTGKREQYF. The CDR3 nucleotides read TGTGCCAGCAGTTTGTCCGGGACAGGGAAGAGAGAGCAGTACTTC.

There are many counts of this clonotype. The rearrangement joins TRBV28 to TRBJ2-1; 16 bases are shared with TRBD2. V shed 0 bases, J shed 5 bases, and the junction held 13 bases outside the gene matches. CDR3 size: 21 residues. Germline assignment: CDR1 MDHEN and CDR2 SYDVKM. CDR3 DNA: TGTGCCAGCAGTTTATGGGGGACTAGCGGGAGGGCTGAGGGGTACGACAATGAGCAGTTCTTC. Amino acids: CASSLWGTSGRAEGYDNEQFF.

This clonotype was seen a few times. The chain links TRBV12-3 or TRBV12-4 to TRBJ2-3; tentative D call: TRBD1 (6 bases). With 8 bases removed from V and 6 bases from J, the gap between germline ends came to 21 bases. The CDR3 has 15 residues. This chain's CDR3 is CASGVGQGLRDTQYF. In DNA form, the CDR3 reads TGTGCCAGCGGCGTGGGGCAGGGGTTAAGGGATACGCAGTATTTT.

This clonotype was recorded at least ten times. The CDR3 reads CSASAGRRADTQYF. The CDR3 coding sequence is TGCAGTGCTTCAGCGGGAAGGCGGGCAGATACGCAGTATTTT. The chain has TRBV20-1 and TRBJ2-3; 7 positions match TRBD2. V trimming: 5 bases; J trimming: 4 bases; junction bases outside the gene matches: 9. There are 14 residues in the CDR3. CDR1 is DFQATT and CDR2 is SNEGSKA in the germline V gene (reference sequence).

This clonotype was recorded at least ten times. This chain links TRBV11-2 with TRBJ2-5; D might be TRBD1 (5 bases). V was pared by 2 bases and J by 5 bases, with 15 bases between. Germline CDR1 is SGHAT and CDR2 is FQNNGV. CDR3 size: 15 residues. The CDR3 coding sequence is TGTGCCAGCAGCTTAAGGAACGGCAGGGCTGAGACCCAGTACTTC. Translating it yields CASSLRNGRAETQYF.

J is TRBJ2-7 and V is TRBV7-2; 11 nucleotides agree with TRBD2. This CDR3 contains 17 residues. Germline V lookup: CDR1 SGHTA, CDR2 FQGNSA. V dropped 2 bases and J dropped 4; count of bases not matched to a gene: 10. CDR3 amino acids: CASSLLGTSGSSYEQYF. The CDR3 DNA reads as TGTGCCAGCAGCTTATTGGGTACTAGCGGGAGTAGTTACGAGCAGTACTTC.

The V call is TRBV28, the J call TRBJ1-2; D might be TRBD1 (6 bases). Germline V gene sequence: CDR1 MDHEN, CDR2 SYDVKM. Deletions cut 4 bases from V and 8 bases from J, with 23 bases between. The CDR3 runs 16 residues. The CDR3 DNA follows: TGTGCCAGCAGTTCACTACGTTCGACAGGTTCCCGGGGCTACACCTTC. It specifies CASSSLRSTGSRGYTF.

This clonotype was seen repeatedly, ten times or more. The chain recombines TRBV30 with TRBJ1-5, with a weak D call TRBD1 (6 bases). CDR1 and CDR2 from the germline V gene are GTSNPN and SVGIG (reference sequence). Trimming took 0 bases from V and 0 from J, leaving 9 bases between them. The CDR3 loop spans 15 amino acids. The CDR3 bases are TGTGCCTGGAGTGTAAAGGGGGATAGCAATCAGCCCCAGCATTTT. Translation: CAWSVKGDSNQPQHF.

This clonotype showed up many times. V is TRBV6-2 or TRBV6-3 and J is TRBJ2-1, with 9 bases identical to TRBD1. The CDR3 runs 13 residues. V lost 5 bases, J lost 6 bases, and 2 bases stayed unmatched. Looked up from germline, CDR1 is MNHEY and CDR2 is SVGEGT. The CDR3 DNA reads TGTGCCAGCAGTGCGGGACAGGGCAATGAGCAGTTCTTC. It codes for CASSAGQGNEQFF.

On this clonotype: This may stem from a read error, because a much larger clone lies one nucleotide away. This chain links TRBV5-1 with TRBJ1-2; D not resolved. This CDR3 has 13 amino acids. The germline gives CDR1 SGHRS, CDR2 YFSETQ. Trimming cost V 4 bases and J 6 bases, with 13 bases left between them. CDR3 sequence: CASSARLEHGYTF. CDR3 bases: TGCGCCAGCAGCGCCCGTTTGGAGCATGGCTACACCTTC. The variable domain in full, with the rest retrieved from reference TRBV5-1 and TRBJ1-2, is KAGVTQTPRYLIKTRGQQVTLSCSPISGHRSVSWYQQTPGQGLQFLFEYFSETQRNKGNFPGRFSGRQFSNSRSEMNVSTLELGDSALYLCASSARLEHGYTFGSGTRLTVV.

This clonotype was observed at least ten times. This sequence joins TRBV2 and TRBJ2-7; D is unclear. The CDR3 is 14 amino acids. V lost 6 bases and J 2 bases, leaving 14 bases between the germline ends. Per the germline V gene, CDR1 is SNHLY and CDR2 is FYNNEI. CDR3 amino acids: CASRSRVLAYEQYF. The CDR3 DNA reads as TGTGCCAGCAGGAGCCGGGTCTTGGCCTACGAGCAGTACTTC. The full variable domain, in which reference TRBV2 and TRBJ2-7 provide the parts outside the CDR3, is EPEVTQTPSHQVTQMGQEVILRCVPISNHLYFYWYRQILGQKVEFLVSFYNNEISEKSEIFDDQFSVERPDGSNFTLKIRSTKLEDSAMYFCASRSRVLAYEQYFGPGTRLTVT.

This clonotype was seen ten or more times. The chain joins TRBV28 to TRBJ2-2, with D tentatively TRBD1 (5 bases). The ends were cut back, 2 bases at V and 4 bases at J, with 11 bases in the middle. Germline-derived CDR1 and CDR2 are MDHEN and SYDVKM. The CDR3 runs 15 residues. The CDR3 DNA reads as TGTGCCAGCAGTTTACAGGGCAGGGTCACCGGGGAGCTGTTTTTT. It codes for CASSLQGRVTGELFF.

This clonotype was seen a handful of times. The CDR3 nucleotides are TGTGCCAGCAGTTTCGGGACAGGGGCTTCCGGGGAGCTGTTTTTT. Amino acid sequence: CASSFGTGASGELFF. This chain connects TRBV12-3 or TRBV12-4 to TRBJ2-2; 10 positions match TRBD1. This CDR3 spans 15 amino acids. V gave up 3 bases and J gave up 6 bases; unmatched junction bases: 4.

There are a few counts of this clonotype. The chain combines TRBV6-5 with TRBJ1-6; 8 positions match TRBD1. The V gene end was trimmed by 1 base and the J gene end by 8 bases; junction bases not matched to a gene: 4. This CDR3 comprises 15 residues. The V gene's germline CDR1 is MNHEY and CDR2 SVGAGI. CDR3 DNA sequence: TGTGCCAGCAGTTACTTCGGACAGGGCTATTCACCCCTCCACTTT. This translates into CASSYFGQGYSPLHF.

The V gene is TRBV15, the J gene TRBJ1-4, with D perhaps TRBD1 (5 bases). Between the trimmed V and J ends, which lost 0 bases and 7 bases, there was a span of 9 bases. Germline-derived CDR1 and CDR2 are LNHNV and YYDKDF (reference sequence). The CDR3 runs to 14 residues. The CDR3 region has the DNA TGTGCCACCAGCAGAGATCTAAGGGGTGAAAAACTGTTTTTT. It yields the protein CATSRDLRGEKLFF.

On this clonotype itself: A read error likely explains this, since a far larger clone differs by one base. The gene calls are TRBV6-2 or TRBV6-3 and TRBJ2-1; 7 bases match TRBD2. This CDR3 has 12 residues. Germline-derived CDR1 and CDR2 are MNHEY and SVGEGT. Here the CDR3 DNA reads TGTGCCAGCAGTGTCCCGGGGGGTGAGCAGCTCTTC. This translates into CASSVPGGEQLF.

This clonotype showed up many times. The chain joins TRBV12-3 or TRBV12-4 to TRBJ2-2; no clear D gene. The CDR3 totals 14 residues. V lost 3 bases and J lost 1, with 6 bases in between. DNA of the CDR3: TGTGCCAGCAGTTTTTATCGGAACACCGGGGAGCTGTTTTTT. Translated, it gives CASSFYRNTGELFF.

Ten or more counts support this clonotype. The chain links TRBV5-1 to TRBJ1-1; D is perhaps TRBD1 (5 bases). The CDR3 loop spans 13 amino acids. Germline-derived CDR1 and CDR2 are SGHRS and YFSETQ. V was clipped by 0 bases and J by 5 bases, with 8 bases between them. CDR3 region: CASSLGTSTEAFF. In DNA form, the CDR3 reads TGCGCCAGCAGCTTGGGGACATCGACTGAAGCTTTCTTT.

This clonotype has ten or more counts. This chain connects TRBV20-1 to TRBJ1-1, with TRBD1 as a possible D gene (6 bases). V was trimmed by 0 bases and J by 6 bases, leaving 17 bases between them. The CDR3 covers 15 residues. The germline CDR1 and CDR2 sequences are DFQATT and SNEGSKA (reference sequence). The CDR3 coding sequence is TGCAGTGCTAGAGATCCAGGGGAGTGGGTCGCTGAAGCTTTCTTT. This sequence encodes CSARDPGEWVAEAFF.

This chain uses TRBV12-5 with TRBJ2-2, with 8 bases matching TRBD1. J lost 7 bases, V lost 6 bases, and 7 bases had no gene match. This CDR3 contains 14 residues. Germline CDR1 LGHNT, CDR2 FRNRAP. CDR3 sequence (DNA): TGTGCTAGTGGCGGAACAGGGGGAGGCGGGGAGCTGTTTTTT. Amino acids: CASGGTGGGGELFF.

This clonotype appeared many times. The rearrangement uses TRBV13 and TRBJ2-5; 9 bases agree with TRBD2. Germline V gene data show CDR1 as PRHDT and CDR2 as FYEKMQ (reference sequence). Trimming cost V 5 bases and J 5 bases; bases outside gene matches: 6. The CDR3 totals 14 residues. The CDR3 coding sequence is TGTGCCAGCAGCAATAGCGGGGGATACGAGACCCAGTACTTC. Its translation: CASSNSGGYETQYF. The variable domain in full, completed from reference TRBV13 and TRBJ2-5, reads AAGVIQSPRHLIKEKRETATLKCYPIPRHDTVYWYQQGPGQDPQFLISFYEKMQSDKGSIPDRFSAQQFSDYHSELNMSSLELGDSALYFCASSNSGGYETQYFGPGTRLLVL.